The 18 T cell receptor beta chains in this list originate from one sample, sequenced in a study of blood T cell repertoires in COVID-19. TCRdb keeps only in-frame clones here, not all; method: immunoSEQ multiplex PCR. Among a few hundred thousand clones listed, around nine tenths were seen once. The material sequenced was peripheral blood. The receptors originated from a man aged 50 to 59 with COVID-19, enrolled during active disease.

This clone has more than one count but fewer than ten. This chain links TRBV7-6 with TRBJ2-1, with a tentative D call TRBD2 (5 bases). The CDR3 has 14 amino acids. Between the trimmed V and J ends, which lost 3 bases and 0 bases, there was a span of 6 bases. Germline V gene sequence: CDR1 SGHVS, CDR2 FNYEAQ. The CDR3 sequence is CASSLTTSYNEQFF. The DNA for the CDR3 is TGTGCCAGCAGCTTGACTACCTCCTACAATGAGCAGTTCTTC.

The gene calls are TRBV12-3 or TRBV12-4 and TRBJ1-5; D is unclear. Trimming shortened V by 3 bases and J by 6 bases, and 9 bases separated the two germline ends. The CDR3 is 13 residues long. Here the CDR3 DNA reads TGTGCCAGCAGTTTTCAGGATCCTCAGCCCCAGCATTTT. It specifies CASSFQDPQPQHF.

J is TRBJ2-7 and V is TRBV18, with D perhaps matching TRBD1 (6 bases). There are 13 residues in the CDR3. Germline CDR1 is KGHSH and CDR2 is LQKENI. Trimming left V 1 base short and J 3 bases short, with 7 bases between. The CDR3 loop reads CASSPLDSYEQYF. CDR3 DNA: TGTGCCAGCTCACCACTGGACAGCTACGAGCAGTACTTC.

V gene TRBV18 combines with J gene TRBJ1-3, with D perhaps TRBD1 (5 bases). The V gene's germline CDR1 is KGHSH and CDR2 LQKENI. V was trimmed by 5 bases and J by 3 bases, leaving 8 bases between them. This CDR3 comprises 13 residues. The CDR3: CASSEQDGNTIYF. CDR3 nucleotide sequence: TGTGCCAGCTCAGAACAGGATGGAAACACCATATATTTT. Filled out from reference TRBV18 and TRBJ1-3, the complete variable domain reads NAGVMQNPRHLVRRRGQEARLRCSPMKGHSHVYWYRQLPEEGLKFMVYLQKENIIDESGMPKERFSAEFPKEGPSILRIQQVVRGDSAAYFCASSEQDGNTIYFGEGSWLTVV.

The chain joins TRBV19 to TRBJ2-2; weak D call: TRBD1 (6 bases). Trimming pared 7 bases from V and 2 bases from J, leaving 14 bases between. The CDR3 length is 15 residues. Germline CDR1 reads LNHDA; CDR2 reads SQIVND (reference sequence). The CDR3 DNA is TGTGCCAGTATCTCCGGGACACTCAACACCGGGGAGCTGTTTTTT. Its protein product is CASISGTLNTGELFF.

This rearrangement joins TRBV15 to TRBJ2-7; D might be TRBD2 (5 bases). The germline CDR1 and CDR2 sequences are LNHNV and YYDKDF (reference sequence). This CDR3 is 13 amino acids long. The V end was cut by 0 bases, the J end by 3 bases, with 6 bases between. In nucleotides, the CDR3 is TGTGCCACCAGCAGAGATGAGGGCTACGAGCAGTACTTC. Protein product: CATSRDEGYEQYF.

V and J are TRBV7-9 and TRBJ2-7, with TRBD1 matching over 12 bases. CDR3 length: 14 residues. J was trimmed by 6 bases and V by 3 bases; bases with no gene match: 3. In germline, CDR1 is SEHNR, CDR2 FQNEAQ (reference sequence). The CDR3 DNA sequence: TGTGCCAGCAGCTTGGGACAGGGGGCGTCCGAGCAGTACTTC. Its protein is CASSLGQGASEQYF.

Note on this clone: One end of the junction fails to match germline, which may point to a read error. CDR3 sequence: CASSSGSSPLF. CDR3 nucleotide sequence: TGTGCCAGCAGTTCTGGCTCCTCTCCCCTCTTC. The chain couples TRBV12-3 or TRBV12-4 to TRBJ1-2; no definite D call. The CDR3 is 11 residues long.

The genes are TRBV30 and TRBJ2-7; 7 bases line up with TRBD1. This CDR3 has 14 amino acids. The V gene end was trimmed by 3 bases and the J gene end by 4 bases; junction bases not matched to a gene: 9. CDR1 is GTSNPN and CDR2 is SVGIG in the germline V gene (reference sequence). CDR3 in amino acids: CAWRETGTLYEQYF. CDR3 DNA sequence: TGTGCCTGGAGGGAGACAGGGACCCTATACGAGCAGTACTTC.

The chain combines TRBV5-1 with TRBJ1-1, with a possible D match to TRBD1 (5 bases). This CDR3 is built from 16 residues. Per germline, CDR1 SGHRS and CDR2 YFSETQ. Trimming stripped 7 bases from V and 2 bases from J, with 21 bases between. CDR3 DNA: TGCGCCAGCGGGTCGGGGGGTTTAGGCCCTAACACTGAAGCTTTCTTT. It codes for CASGSGGLGPNTEAFF.

V usage is TRBV28 and J usage is TRBJ2-5, with TRBD1 matching over 9 bases. This CDR3 is built from 14 residues. From germline, CDR1 is MDHEN and CDR2 SYDVKM. Trimming at V came to 5 bases and at J to 5 bases, leaving 6 bases not matched to a gene. The CDR3 reads CASSKTGGQETQYF. The CDR3 region has the DNA TGTGCCAGCAGTAAAACAGGGGGCCAGGAGACCCAGTACTTC.

The J gene is TRBJ2-5, the V gene TRBV7-8; 8 nucleotides agree with TRBD2. V shed 1 base, J shed 6 bases, and the junction held 7 bases outside the gene matches. The germline V gene has CDR1 SGHVS and CDR2 FQNEAQ. This CDR3 comprises 15 residues. The CDR3 here is CASSLVMAGGKTQYF. In DNA form, the CDR3 reads TGTGCCAGCAGCTTAGTGATGGCGGGAGGAAAGACCCAGTACTTC.

CDR3 in amino acids: CASSWAGPGYEQYF. CDR3 DNA: TGTGCCAGTTCCTGGGCGGGACCGGGCTACGAGCAGTACTTC. The chain links TRBV7-9 to TRBJ2-7, with D tentatively TRBD2 (6 bases). This CDR3 spans 14 amino acids. CDR1 and CDR2 from the germline V gene are SEHNR and FQNEAQ (reference sequence). V was cut by 9 bases and J by 3 bases, with 18 bases left in between.

This chain uses TRBV30 with TRBJ1-5; 9 bases map to TRBD1. This CDR3 comprises 15 residues. V lost 4 bases, J lost 6 bases, and 10 bases stayed unmatched. In germline, CDR1 is GTSNPN, CDR2 SVGIG (reference sequence). The CDR3 spells CAWNEKQGASQPQHF. The CDR3 nucleotides read TGTGCCTGGAACGAGAAACAGGGGGCTAGTCAGCCCCAGCATTTT.

This clone was seen a few times. The sample has other DNA sequences that encode this CDR3 too. The chain links TRBV27 to TRBJ1-6, with D unresolved. The germline V and J ends were trimmed by 5 bases and 7 bases, with 15 bases remaining between them. The germline CDR1 and CDR2 sequences are MNHEY and SMNVEV (reference sequence). This CDR3 comprises 15 residues. The chain's CDR3 is CASSRGQGANSPLHF. Written as DNA, the CDR3 is TGTGCCAGCAGTCGCGGGCAAGGAGCAAATTCACCCCTCCACTTT.

This clone was counted between two and nine times. The chain employs TRBV12-3 or TRBV12-4 and TRBJ2-3; 9 bases fit TRBD2. V lost 9 bases and J lost 2; bases outside the gene matches: 3. The length of the CDR3 is 13 residues. The CDR3 nucleotides read TGTGCCAGTTTAGCGGGAGTCACAGATACGCAGTATTTT. Translating gives CASLAGVTDTQYF.

The rearrangement uses TRBV5-8 and TRBJ2-4, with D hard to call. The germline CDR1 and CDR2 sequences are SGHTS and YDEGEE. V dropped 4 bases and J dropped 7 bases, with 12 bases sitting between them. The CDR3 is 13 amino acids. The CDR3 loop reads CASSRIPGNIQYF. The CDR3 DNA reads TGTGCCAGCAGCCGGATCCCCGGGAACATTCAGTACTTC.

This chain joins TRBV19 and TRBJ1-1; 7 bases line up with TRBD1. The CDR3 loop spans 15 amino acids. Germline-derived CDR1 and CDR2 are LNHDA and SQIVND (reference sequence). V lost 8 bases and J lost 0; bases outside the gene matches: 9. Written as DNA, the CDR3 is TGTGCCAGTCACGACCCAGGGACAGTGAACACTGAAGCTTTCTTT. It specifies CASHDPGTVNTEAFF.